The present T cell receptor (beta chain) was sequenced within a study of patients and donors after allogeneic stem cell transplantation. TCRdb independently ran MiXCR on the RT-PCR reads; one entry per CDR3 protein. The sample contains hundreds of thousands of distinct CDR3 sequences, 15% to 20% of which appear only once. This clonotype was observed a handful of times. V was clipped by 1 base and J by 3 bases, with 10 bases between them. The V gene's germline CDR1 is SGHRS and CDR2 YFSETQ. This CDR3 has 14 residues. V usage is TRBV5-1 and J usage is TRBJ1-1; D is ambiguous. Sequencing used blood, either unsorted or a sorted T cell fraction (not recorded which). This receptor was obtained from a human donor who was either an allogeneic HSCT recipient or a stem cell or donor lymphocyte infusion donor (not recorded which). It is not recorded whose cells these are; they may come from a transplant donor. CDR3 protein: CASSLFLGYTEAFF. CDR3 nucleotide sequence: TGCGCCAGCAGCTTGTTCCTGGGGTACACTGAAGCTTTCTTT. The whole variable domain, remainder taken from reference TRBV5-1 and TRBJ1-1, is KAGVTQTPRYLIKTRGQQVTLSCSPISGHRSVSWYQQTPGQGLQFLFEYFSETQRNKGNFPGRFSGRQFSNSRSEMNVSTLELGDSALYLCASSLFLGYTEAFFGQGTRLTVV.